One and the same sample provided the 12 T cell receptor beta chains below, sequenced in a study of vaccination and CD4 T cells after COVID-19. Indicated treatment: 10-day PBMC culture with coronavirus spike peptide pools or control peptides (ViraFEST assay). These CD4+ T cells came from an unexposed donor, sampled before the COVID-19 pandemic (2011-2018). These receptors have no known antigen. An Oncomine TCR Beta short-read assay was used to sequence the DNA from cultured CD4+ T cells. Each CDR3 protein gets one entry after TCRdb re-called the PCR reads with MiXCR. The table records 9,000 to 10,000 distinct CDR3 sequences, about half of them present only once. Sequenced: CD4+ T cells from blood, cultured in vitro. These receptor sequences come from a human donor in good health.

The chain links TRBV25-1 to TRBJ2-1; 8 nucleotides agree with TRBD2. Germline V gene sequence: CDR1 MGHDK, CDR2 SYGVNS. V lost 5 bases, J lost 4 bases, and 10 bases stayed unmatched. This CDR3 contains 16 residues. The CDR3 is CASSLAGAGGYNEQFF. The CDR3 DNA is TGTGCCAGCAGTCTAGCGGGCGCCGGGGGATACAATGAGCAGTTCTTC.

The J gene is TRBJ2-7, the V gene TRBV6-1; 7 bases are shared with TRBD1. CDR3 length: 14 residues. The germline V gene encodes CDR1 MNHNS and CDR2 SASEGT. The J segment lost 3 bases and the V segment lost 5 bases, leaving 7 bases of the junction unmatched. The CDR3 sequence is CASSPLTGRYEQYF. The CDR3 region has the DNA TGTGCCAGCAGTCCCCTGACAGGGCGCTACGAGCAGTACTTC.

The genes are TRBV5-1 and TRBJ2-7; D is unclear. In germline, CDR1 is SGHRS, CDR2 YFSETQ. V gave up 0 bases and J gave up 3 bases, with 7 bases separating them. CDR3 length: 13 residues. The CDR3 DNA reads TGCGCCAGCAGCTTGGAAGCCAGCTACGAGCAGTACTTC. It specifies CASSLEASYEQYF.

The gene calls are TRBV23-1 and TRBJ1-1, with D tentatively TRBD1 (6 bases). TRBV23-1 qualifies as an ORF whose function is uncertain. Trimming removed 8 bases at V and 5 bases at J, with 18 bases between. The CDR3 loop spans 14 amino acids. For the CDR3, the DNA is TGCGCCAGCCACACTCGAGGGGGACGGACTGAAGCTTTCTTT. It specifies CASHTRGGRTEAFF.

The chain carries TRBV6-5 and TRBJ1-4; D not certain. V was pared by 0 bases and J by 7 bases, with 9 bases between. This CDR3 is built from 14 residues. Per the germline V gene, CDR1 is MNHEY and CDR2 is SVGAGI. CDR3 protein: CASSYSRFIEKLFF. In nucleotides, the CDR3 is TGTGCCAGCAGTTACTCCAGGTTCATTGAAAAACTGTTTTTT.

V is TRBV5-6 and J is TRBJ2-7, with 9 bases that match TRBD1. The CDR3 contains 16 residues. Germline CDR1 reads SGHDT; CDR2 reads YYEEEE. After removal of 5 bases from V and 6 bases from J, the junction contained 15 bases not matched to a gene. As DNA, the CDR3 is TGTGCCAGCAGTCCCCTTCCGGGACAGGGAATTAGCGAGCAGTACTTC. Encoded protein: CASSPLPGQGISEQYF.

The V and J genes are TRBV9 and TRBJ1-2; TRBD1 matches 7 bases. The V and J ends lost 4 bases and 7 bases, in that order; junction bases with no gene match: 10. Germline V gives CDR1 SGDLS, CDR2 YYNGEE. The CDR3 is 14 amino acids. The CDR3 DNA reads TGTGCCAGCAGCCCAGAGACAGGGCCAGGTGGCTACACCTTC. The encoded protein is CASSPETGPGGYTF. The full variable domain, with the rest looked up from reference TRBV9 and TRBJ1-2, is DSGVTQTPKHLITATGQRVTLRCSPRSGDLSVYWYQQSLDQGLQFLIQYYNGEERAKGNILERFSAQQFPDLHSELNLSSLELGDSALYFCASSPETGPGGYTFGSGTRLTVV.

V gene TRBV5-4 combines with J gene TRBJ1-1, with D tentatively TRBD1 (5 bases). V dropped 3 bases and J dropped 4 bases, with 13 bases sitting between them. This CDR3 is 14 amino acids long. Germline CDR1 reads SGHNT; CDR2 reads YYREEE (reference sequence). The CDR3 sequence is CASSSRGGTTEAFF. DNA of the CDR3: TGTGCCAGCAGCTCCCGGGGGGGAACCACTGAAGCTTTCTTT.

J is TRBJ1-5 and V is TRBV7-2; D might be TRBD1 (5 bases). This CDR3 is 15 amino acids long. Germline V gives CDR1 SGHTA, CDR2 FQGNSA. V shed 1 base and J shed 0 bases, with 7 bases lying between them. The CDR3 nucleotides are TGTGCCAGCAGCTTAGGACAGCATAGCAATCAGCCCCAGCATTTT. Protein product: CASSLGQHSNQPQHF.

This clonotype was observed a few times. The chain recombines TRBV15 with TRBJ1-5, with no clear D. With 8 bases removed from V and 11 bases from J, the gap between germline ends came to 16 bases. The CDR3 covers 12 residues. Looked up from germline, CDR1 is LNHNV and CDR2 is YYDKDF (reference sequence). The CDR3 here is CATSEGGRAQHF. CDR3 sequence (DNA): TGTGCCACCTCAGAGGGTGGACGGGCCCAGCATTTT.

This clonotype showed up just a few times. The chain combines TRBV27 with TRBJ1-1, with TRBD1 identical over 8 bases. The CDR3 is made up of 13 amino acids. V gave up 7 bases and J gave up 4 bases; unmatched junction bases: 5. Germline V gene lookup returns CDR1 MNHEY and CDR2 SMNVEV (reference sequence). CDR3 sequence: CASTKTGGTEAFF. Here the CDR3 DNA reads TGTGCCAGCACTAAAACAGGGGGCACTGAAGCTTTCTTT.

The rearrangement uses TRBV20-1 and TRBJ2-5, with 9 bases identical to TRBD2. Per germline, CDR1 DFQATT and CDR2 SNEGSKA (reference sequence). The J segment lost 0 bases and the V segment lost 3 bases, leaving 8 bases of the junction unmatched. This CDR3 comprises 16 residues. As DNA, the CDR3 is TGCAGTGCTAGCGTCATTTGGACTAGCGACCAAGAGACCCAGTACTTC. Residues: CSASVIWTSDQETQYF.